The 24 T cell receptor beta chains below were found in one sample sequenced in a study of shared clonotypes between healthy human individuals. Only in-frame clones appear in the TCRdb table, and some are missing; sequencing was by immunoSEQ multiplex PCR. In the table there are around 2,000,000 clones, just over 90% of which are singletons. Naive CD8 cells comprised CD45RO-negative, CCR7-positively selected cells, excluding terminally differentiated effector memory CD45RA+ cells. The sequencing sample was made of naive CD8+ T cells from PBMCs. The receptors were gathered from a man aged 18-30 years in good health. Some clones in this sample may be carry-over from other donors' samples.

The chain carries TRBV7-9 and TRBJ2-1, with D possibly TRBD2 on 5 matching bases. The CDR3 has 14 amino acids. In germline, CDR1 is SEHNR, CDR2 FQNEAQ (reference sequence). Trimming took 8 bases from V and 5 from J, leaving 16 bases between them. The CDR3 loop reads CASVLRALDNEQFF. CDR3 DNA: TGTGCCAGCGTCTTGAGGGCCCTGGACAATGAGCAGTTCTTC.

This clone appeared a single time. The chain uses TRBV4-1 and TRBJ1-4, with TRBD1 matching 9 bases. This CDR3 comprises 15 residues. CDR1 is MGHRA and CDR2 is YSYEKL in the germline V gene. V shed 5 bases and J 7 bases; nucleotides not matched to a gene: 8. The CDR3 coding sequence is TGCGCCAGCAGCGGGCTAACAGGGGGCGGTGAAAAACTGTTTTTT. Its translation: CASSGLTGGGEKLFF.

The V call is TRBV9, the J call TRBJ2-1; D possibly corresponds to TRBD1 (5 bases). This CDR3 region has 15 residues. V shed 0 bases and J shed 8 bases, with 15 bases lying between them. CDR1 and CDR2 (germline): SGDLS, YYNGEE. The CDR3 protein is CASSVAGKWGDEQFF. CDR3 nucleotide sequence: TGTGCCAGCAGCGTAGCGGGCAAGTGGGGCGATGAGCAGTTCTTC.

This rearrangement joins TRBV28 to TRBJ2-5; no clear D. The last part of the DNA fits TRBJ2-7 better; the J call may be wrong. Germline V gene data show CDR1 as MDHEN and CDR2 as SYDVKM. This CDR3 region has 15 residues. The CDR3 nucleotides read TGTGCCAGCAGTCCGCGGACGGACGCGTGGGACGAGCAGTACTTC. Its protein is CASSPRTDAWDEQYF.

As to this clone: Germline is not matched at one junction end, which may reflect a read error. The chain has TRBV7-9 and TRBJ2-1; D not resolved. The germline gives CDR1 SEHNR, CDR2 FQNEAQ (reference sequence). The CDR3 runs to 10 residues. CDR3 residues: CASSLDNVVF. CDR3 DNA sequence: TGTGCCAGCAGCCTCGACAACGTTGTCTTC.

The chain recombines TRBV25-1 with TRBJ2-5; 7 positions match TRBD2. The ends lost 1 base at V and 5 bases at J; junction bases unmatched: 4. The CDR3 runs 14 residues. Germline V gene sequence: CDR1 MGHDK, CDR2 SYGVNS. DNA for the CDR3: TGTGCCAGCAGTGAATGGGGGGGAGGGGAGACCCAGTACTTC. It yields the protein CASSEWGGGETQYF.

The gene calls are TRBV7-2 and TRBJ2-1, with 9 bases identical to TRBD2. CDR3 length equals 14 residues. In germline, CDR1 is SGHTA, CDR2 FQGNSA. With V trimmed by 1 base and J by 7 bases, 2 bases remained unmatched. CDR3 sequence reads: CASSLVSGGNEQFF. The CDR3 bases are TGTGCCAGCAGCTTAGTTAGCGGGGGTAATGAGCAGTTCTTC. The whole variable domain, filled in from reference TRBV7-2 and TRBJ2-1, reads GAGVSQSPSNKVTEKGKDVELRCDPISGHTALYWYRQSLGQGLEFLIYFQGNSAPDKSGLPSDRFSAERTGGSVSTLTIQRTQQEDSAVYLCASSLVSGGNEQFFGPGTRLTVL.

The chain has TRBV5-6 and TRBJ2-7; 10 bases fit TRBD1. V was clipped by 4 bases and J by 4 bases; unmatched bases: 11. Germline V gene lookup returns CDR1 SGHDT and CDR2 YYEEEE. The CDR3 length is 16 residues. The CDR3 loop reads CASSGFEDRGVYEQYF. The CDR3 nucleotides are TGTGCCAGCAGCGGATTCGAGGACAGGGGGGTTTACGAGCAGTACTTC.

This sequence joins TRBV7-2 and TRBJ2-1; TRBD1 aligns across 10 bases. CDR1 is SGHTA, CDR2 FQGNSA, per germline. Trimming took 1 base from V and 6 from J; bases not matched to a gene: 15. This CDR3 has 19 residues. The CDR3 region has the DNA TGTGCCAGCAGCTTAGAATATGAGGACGGACAGGGGGATTTCAATGAGCAGTTCTTC. It specifies CASSLEYEDGQGDFNEQFF.

The V call is TRBV19, the J call TRBJ1-1; D uncertain. Germline CDR1 reads LNHDA; CDR2 reads SQIVND (reference sequence). The CDR3 has 13 amino acids. The V gene lost 7 bases and the J gene lost 3 bases, with 12 bases spanning the gap. CDR3 sequence: CASKNSEDTEAFF. In DNA form, the CDR3 reads TGTGCCAGTAAAAACTCCGAAGACACTGAAGCTTTCTTT.

The chain employs TRBV11-1 and TRBJ2-7; weak D call: TRBD2 (6 bases). Germline-derived CDR1 and CDR2 are SGHAT and FQDESV (reference sequence). Trimming removed 0 bases from V and 1 base from J, with 10 bases in between. The CDR3 spans 15 residues. CDR3 protein: CASSLAPAGSYEQYF. The CDR3 DNA reads as TGTGCCAGCAGCTTAGCGCCTGCGGGGTCCTACGAGCAGTACTTC.

V gene TRBV7-9 combines with J gene TRBJ2-5; D ambiguous. The CDR3 sequence is 16 residues long. Trimming removed 2 bases from V and 0 bases from J, with 13 bases in between. In germline, CDR1 is SEHNR, CDR2 FQNEAQ (reference sequence). CDR3 in DNA: TGTGCCAGCAGCTTACCCAGCGCCTCCAACCAAGAGACCCAGTACTTC. Protein sequence: CASSLPSASNQETQYF. Complete variable domain (other parts from reference TRBV7-9 and TRBJ2-5): DTGVSQNPRHKITKRGQNVTFRCDPISEHNRLYWYRQTLGQGPEFLTYFQNEAQLEKSRLLSDRFSAERPKGSFSTLEIQRTEQGDSAMYLCASSLPSASNQETQYFGPGTRLLVL.

CDR3 bases: TGTGCCAGCACCACTAGCGGGAGAGACGAGCAGTACTTC. It specifies CASTTSGRDEQYF. This chain links TRBV7-9 with TRBJ2-7; 11 bases fit TRBD2. The CDR3 runs 13 residues. Germline CDR1 is SEHNR and CDR2 is FQNEAQ (reference sequence). Germline trimming cut 7 bases from V and 5 bases from J; bases unmatched to any gene: 4.

The CDR3 region has the DNA TGTGCCAGCAGCCAGACTAGGACCGGGGAGCTGTTTTTT. It encodes CASSQTRTGELFF. The chain joins TRBV11-2 to TRBJ2-2; D is possibly TRBD2 (6 bases). The CDR3 runs to 13 residues. Per the germline V gene, CDR1 is SGHAT and CDR2 is FQNNGV. V shed 5 bases and J shed 5 bases, with 9 bases lying between them.

The J gene is TRBJ2-7, the V gene TRBV6-1; a possible D gene is TRBD2 (5 bases). The CDR3 runs 12 residues. V dropped 4 bases and J dropped 5 bases, with 9 bases sitting between them. Germline V gene sequence: CDR1 MNHNS, CDR2 SASEGT. The CDR3 region has the DNA TGTGCCAGCAGTGGCGGGTCCCACGAGCAGTACTTC. It is translated as CASSGGSHEQYF.

The chain is built from TRBV18 and TRBJ2-2, with TRBD2 matching 14 bases. Germline V gives CDR1 KGHSH, CDR2 LQKENI. The CDR3 consists of 21 residues. J was trimmed by 4 bases and V by 2 bases; bases with no gene match: 15. The CDR3 DNA follows: TGTGCCAGCTCACCAGACCCCGGGACTAGCGGGAGAATGAGTAGCACCGGGGAGCTGTTTTTT. Its protein is CASSPDPGTSGRMSSTGELFF.

The genes are TRBV9 and TRBJ2-7; tentatively, D is TRBD2 (6 bases). Germline V gene lookup returns CDR1 SGDLS and CDR2 YYNGEE. V shed 4 bases and J shed 6 bases, with 23 bases lying between them. The CDR3 is made up of 16 amino acids. The CDR3 bases are TGTGCCAGCAGCCCAGTTGGAGGGAGTCTGTTATCCGAGCAGTACTTC. It encodes CASSPVGGSLLSEQYF.

This chain joins TRBV5-8 and TRBJ1-1; D remains ambiguous. Germline V gene lookup returns CDR1 SGHTS and CDR2 YDEGEE. Trimming took off 4 bases at V and 5 bases at J, with 18 bases between the two ends. The CDR3 sequence is 15 residues long. CDR3 region: CASSHEQPSATEAFF. The CDR3 DNA follows: TGTGCCAGCAGCCATGAACAGCCGTCGGCAACTGAAGCTTTCTTT.

The chain employs TRBV27 and TRBJ2-7, with D tentatively TRBD1 or TRBD2 (5 bases each). The CDR3 sequence is 16 residues long. Germline values: CDR1 MNHEY, CDR2 SMNVEV (reference sequence). Trimming pared 0 bases from V and 3 bases from J, leaving 15 bases between. Here the CDR3 reads CASSLSPGTSVYEQYF. CDR3 DNA sequence: TGTGCCAGCAGTTTATCGCCTGGGACCTCCGTCTACGAGCAGTACTTC.

J is TRBJ2-5 and V is TRBV7-9; possibly TRBD1 for D (6 bases). V lost 5 bases and J lost 1, with 11 bases in between. Germline V gene data show CDR1 as SEHNR and CDR2 as FQNEAQ (reference sequence). The CDR3 covers 14 residues. The CDR3 sequence is CASSPGQFQETQYF. DNA for the CDR3: TGTGCCAGCAGCCCCGGACAGTTCCAAGAGACCCAGTACTTC.

The chain has TRBV29-1 and TRBJ1-2, with D perhaps matching TRBD1 (5 bases). Between the trimmed V and J ends, which lost 0 bases and 4 bases, there was a span of 21 bases. The germline V gene has CDR1 SQVTM and CDR2 ANQGSEA. CDR3 length: 17 amino acids. In DNA form, the CDR3 reads TGCAGCGTTGAAGACGGCGGGACTCCTCCCGCAACCTATGGCTACACCTTC. As protein: CSVEDGGTPPATYGYTF. The full variable domain, with the rest looked up from reference TRBV29-1 and TRBJ1-2, is SAVISQKPSRDICQRGTSLTIQCQVDSQVTMMFWYRQQPGQSLTLIATANQGSEATYESGFVIDKFPISRPNLTFSTLTVSNMSPEDSSIYLCSVEDGGTPPATYGYTFGSGTRLTVV.

V gene TRBV2 combines with J gene TRBJ2-7; 11 bases fit TRBD2. Germline CDR1 and CDR2: SNHLY and FYNNEI. The CDR3 consists of 17 residues. J gave up 3 bases and V 4 bases, and 11 bases lay outside the gene matches. The CDR3 reads CASSVVLAGAPRYEQYF. CDR3 in DNA: TGTGCCAGCAGTGTTGTACTAGCGGGAGCGCCTCGCTACGAGCAGTACTTC.

This clone was observed once. The same CDR3 arises from other DNA sequences in this sample as well. The rearrangement links TRBV27 to TRBJ2-1, with D unclear. Germline CDR1 reads MNHEY; CDR2 reads SMNVEV (reference sequence). CDR3 size: 14 residues. Trimming took 0 bases from V and 7 from J, leaving 10 bases between them. The CDR3 DNA reads as TGTGCCAGCAGTTTATCGGGATTGGGGAATGAGCAGTTCTTC. Translated, it gives CASSLSGLGNEQFF.

The V and J genes are TRBV29-1 and TRBJ2-7; 14 nucleotides line up with TRBD2. The J segment lost 1 base and the V segment lost 7 bases, leaving 6 bases of the junction unmatched. CDR3 length: 15 residues. Germline CDR1 reads SQVTM; CDR2 reads ANQGSEA. As DNA, the CDR3 is TGCAGCGCGGGACTAGCGGGGGTTCTATCCTACGAGCAGTACTTC. It is translated as CSAGLAGVLSYEQYF.